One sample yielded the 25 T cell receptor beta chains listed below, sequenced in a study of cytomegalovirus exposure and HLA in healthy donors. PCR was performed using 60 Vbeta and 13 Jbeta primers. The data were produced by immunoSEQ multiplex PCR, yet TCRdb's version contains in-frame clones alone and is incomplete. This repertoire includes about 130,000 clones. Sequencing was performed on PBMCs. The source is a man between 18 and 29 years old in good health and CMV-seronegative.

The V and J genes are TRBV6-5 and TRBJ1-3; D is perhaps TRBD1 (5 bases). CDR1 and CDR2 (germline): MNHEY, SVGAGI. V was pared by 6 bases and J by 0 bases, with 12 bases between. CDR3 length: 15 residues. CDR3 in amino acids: CASRRDRVSGNTIYF. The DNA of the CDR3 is TGTGCCAGCAGGCGGGACCGCGTCTCTGGAAACACCATATATTTT.

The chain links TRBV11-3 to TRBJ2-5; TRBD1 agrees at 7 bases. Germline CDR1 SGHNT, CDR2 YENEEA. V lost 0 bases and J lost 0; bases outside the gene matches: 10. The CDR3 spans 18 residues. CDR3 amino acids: CASSLDLSLGGYQETQYF. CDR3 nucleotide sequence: TGTGCCAGCAGCTTAGATTTGAGCTTAGGGGGCTACCAAGAGACCCAGTACTTC.

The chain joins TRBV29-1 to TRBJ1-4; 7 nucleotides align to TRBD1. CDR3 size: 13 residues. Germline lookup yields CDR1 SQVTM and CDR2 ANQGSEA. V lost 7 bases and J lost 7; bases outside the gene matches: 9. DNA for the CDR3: TGCAGCGGCCGACAGGGTAGCGTTGAAAAACTGTTTTTT. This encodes CSGRQGSVEKLFF. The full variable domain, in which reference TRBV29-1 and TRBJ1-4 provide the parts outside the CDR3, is SAVISQKPSRDICQRGTSLTIQCQVDSQVTMMFWYRQQPGQSLTLIATANQGSEATYESGFVIDKFPISRPNLTFSTLTVSNMSPEDSSIYLCSGRQGSVEKLFFGSGTQLSVL.

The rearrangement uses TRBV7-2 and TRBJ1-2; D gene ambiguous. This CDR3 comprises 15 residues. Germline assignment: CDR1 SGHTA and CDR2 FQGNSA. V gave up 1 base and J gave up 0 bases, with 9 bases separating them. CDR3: CASSLGRPTNYGYTF. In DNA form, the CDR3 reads TGTGCCAGCAGCTTAGGCAGGCCAACTAACTATGGCTACACCTTC.

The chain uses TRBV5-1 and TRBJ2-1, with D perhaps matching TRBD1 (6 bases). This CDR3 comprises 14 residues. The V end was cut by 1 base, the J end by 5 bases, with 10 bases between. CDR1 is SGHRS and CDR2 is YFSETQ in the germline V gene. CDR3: CASSLQDSHNEQFF. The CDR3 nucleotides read TGCGCCAGCAGCTTGCAGGACAGTCACAATGAGCAGTTCTTC.

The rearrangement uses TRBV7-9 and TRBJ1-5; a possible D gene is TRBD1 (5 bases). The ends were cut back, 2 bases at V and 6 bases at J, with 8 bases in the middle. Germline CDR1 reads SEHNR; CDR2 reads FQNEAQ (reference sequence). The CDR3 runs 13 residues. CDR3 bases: TGTGCCAGCAGCTTACGCGGGACTCAGCCCCAGCATTTT. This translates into CASSLRGTQPQHF.

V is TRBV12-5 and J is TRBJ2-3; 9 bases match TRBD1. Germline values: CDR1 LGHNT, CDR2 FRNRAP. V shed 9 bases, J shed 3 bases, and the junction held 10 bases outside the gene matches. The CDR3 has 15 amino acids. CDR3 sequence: CASRMGQGLTDTQYF. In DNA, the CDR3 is TGTGCTAGCAGAATGGGACAGGGTTTGACAGATACGCAGTATTTT.

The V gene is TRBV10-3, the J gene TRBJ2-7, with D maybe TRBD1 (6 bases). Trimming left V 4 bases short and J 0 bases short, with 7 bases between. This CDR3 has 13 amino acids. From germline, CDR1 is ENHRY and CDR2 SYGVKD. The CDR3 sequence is CAISVGGSYEQYF. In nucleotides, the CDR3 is TGTGCCATCAGTGTAGGGGGCTCCTACGAGCAGTACTTC.

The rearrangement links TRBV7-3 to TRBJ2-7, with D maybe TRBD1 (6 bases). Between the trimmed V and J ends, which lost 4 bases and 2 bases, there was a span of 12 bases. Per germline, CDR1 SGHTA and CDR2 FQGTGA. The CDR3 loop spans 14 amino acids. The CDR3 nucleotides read TGTGCCAGCAGCTCTGGGACACCTACCTACGAGCAGTACTTC. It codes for CASSSGTPTYEQYF.

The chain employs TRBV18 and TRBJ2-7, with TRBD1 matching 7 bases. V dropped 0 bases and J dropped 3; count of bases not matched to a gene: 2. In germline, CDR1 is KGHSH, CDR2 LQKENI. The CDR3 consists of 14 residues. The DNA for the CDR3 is TGTGCCAGCTCACCACCGGGACAGTTCTACGAGCAGTACTTC. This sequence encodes CASSPPGQFYEQYF. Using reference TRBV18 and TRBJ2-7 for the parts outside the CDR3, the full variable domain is NAGVMQNPRHLVRRRGQEARLRCSPMKGHSHVYWYRQLPEEGLKFMVYLQKENIIDESGMPKERFSAEFPKEGPSILRIQQVVRGDSAAYFCASSPPGQFYEQYFGPGTRLTVT.

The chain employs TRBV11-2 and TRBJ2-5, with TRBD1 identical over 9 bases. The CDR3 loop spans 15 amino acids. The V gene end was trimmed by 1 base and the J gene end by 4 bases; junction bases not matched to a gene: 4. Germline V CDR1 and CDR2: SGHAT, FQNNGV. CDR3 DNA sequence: TGTGCCAGCAGCTTAGTTCGGGACAGGGTAGAGACCCAGTACTTC. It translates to CASSLVRDRVETQYF.

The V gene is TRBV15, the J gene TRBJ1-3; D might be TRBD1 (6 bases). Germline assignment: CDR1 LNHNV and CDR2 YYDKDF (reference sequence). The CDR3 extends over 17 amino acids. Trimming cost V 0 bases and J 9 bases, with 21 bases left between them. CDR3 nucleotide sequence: TGTGCCACCAGCAGAGATCCCCCAGGACAGATCCCGGGCACCATATATTTT. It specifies CATSRDPPGQIPGTIYF.

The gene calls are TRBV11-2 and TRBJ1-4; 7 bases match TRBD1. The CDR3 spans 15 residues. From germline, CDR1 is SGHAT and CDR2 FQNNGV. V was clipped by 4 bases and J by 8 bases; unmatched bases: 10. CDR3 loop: CASSSRQGLREKLFF. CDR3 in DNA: TGTGCCAGCAGCTCTAGACAGGGTTTAAGGGAAAAACTGTTTTTT.

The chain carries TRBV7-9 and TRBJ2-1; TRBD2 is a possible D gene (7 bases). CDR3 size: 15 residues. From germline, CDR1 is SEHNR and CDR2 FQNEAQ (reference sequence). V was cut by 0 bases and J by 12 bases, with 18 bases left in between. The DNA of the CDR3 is TGTGCCAGCAGCTTAGCGGGTGCAGTGGGGGGGGCGCAGTTCTTC. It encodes CASSLAGAVGGAQFF.

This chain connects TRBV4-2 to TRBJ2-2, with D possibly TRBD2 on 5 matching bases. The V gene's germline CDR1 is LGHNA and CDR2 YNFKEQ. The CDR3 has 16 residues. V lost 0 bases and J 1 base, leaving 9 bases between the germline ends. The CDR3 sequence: CASSQESGMNTGELFF. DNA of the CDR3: TGTGCCAGCAGCCAAGAGTCCGGGATGAACACCGGGGAGCTGTTTTTT.

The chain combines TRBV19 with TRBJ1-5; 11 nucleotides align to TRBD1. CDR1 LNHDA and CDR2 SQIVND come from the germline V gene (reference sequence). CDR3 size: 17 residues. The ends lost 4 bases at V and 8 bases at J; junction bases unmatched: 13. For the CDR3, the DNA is TGTGCCAGTAGTAAAAGGACCGGGACAGGGGGAGGAGAGCCCCAGCATTTT. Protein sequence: CASSKRTGTGGGEPQHF.

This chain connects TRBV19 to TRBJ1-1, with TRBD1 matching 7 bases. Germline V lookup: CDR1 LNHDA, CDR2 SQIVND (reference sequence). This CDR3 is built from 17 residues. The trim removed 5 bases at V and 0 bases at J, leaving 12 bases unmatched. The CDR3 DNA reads TGTGCCAGTAGTCGCAAGGGGGCGCGTCTTCTGAACACTGAAGCTTTCTTT. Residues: CASSRKGARLLNTEAFF. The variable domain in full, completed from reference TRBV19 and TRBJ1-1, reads DGGITQSPKYLFRKEGQNVTLSCEQNLNHDAMYWYRQDPGQGLRLIYYSQIVNDFQKGDIAEGYSVSREKKESFPLTVTSAQKNPTAFYLCASSRKGARLLNTEAFFGQGTRLTVV.

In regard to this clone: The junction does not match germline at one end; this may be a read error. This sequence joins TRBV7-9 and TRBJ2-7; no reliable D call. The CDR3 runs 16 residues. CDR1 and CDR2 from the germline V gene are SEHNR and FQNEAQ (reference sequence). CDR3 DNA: TGTGCCAGCAGCTTAGATACAGTCTCGAGCTCCTACGGGCAGTACTTC. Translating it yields CASSLDTVSSSYGQYF.

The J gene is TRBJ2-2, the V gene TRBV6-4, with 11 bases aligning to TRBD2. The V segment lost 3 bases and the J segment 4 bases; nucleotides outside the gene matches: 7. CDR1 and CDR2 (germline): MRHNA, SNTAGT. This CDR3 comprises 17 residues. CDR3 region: CASSEDSGGAVTGELFF. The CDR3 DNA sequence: TGTGCCAGCAGTGAAGATAGCGGGGGGGCCGTCACCGGGGAGCTGTTTTTT.

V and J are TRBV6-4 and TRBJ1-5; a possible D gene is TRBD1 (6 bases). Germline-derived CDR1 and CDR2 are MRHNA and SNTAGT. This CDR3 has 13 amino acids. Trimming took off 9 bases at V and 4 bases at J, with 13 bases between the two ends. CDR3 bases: TGTGCCAGGGCTAGTGGGACAAATCAGCCCCAGCATTTT. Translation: CARASGTNQPQHF.

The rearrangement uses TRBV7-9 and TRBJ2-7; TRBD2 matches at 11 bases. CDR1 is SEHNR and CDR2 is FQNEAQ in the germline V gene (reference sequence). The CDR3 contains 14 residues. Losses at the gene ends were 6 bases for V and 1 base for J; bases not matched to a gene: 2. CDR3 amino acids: CASRGLAASYEQYF. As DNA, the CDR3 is TGTGCCAGCAGGGGACTAGCGGCTTCCTACGAGCAGTACTTC.

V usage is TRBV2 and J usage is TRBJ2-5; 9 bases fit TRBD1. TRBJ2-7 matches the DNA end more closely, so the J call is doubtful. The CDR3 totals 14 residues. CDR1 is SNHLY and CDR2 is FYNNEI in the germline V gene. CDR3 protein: CASSATGQGNEQYF. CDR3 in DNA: TGTGCCAGCAGTGCCACGGGACAGGGAAACGAGCAGTACTTC.

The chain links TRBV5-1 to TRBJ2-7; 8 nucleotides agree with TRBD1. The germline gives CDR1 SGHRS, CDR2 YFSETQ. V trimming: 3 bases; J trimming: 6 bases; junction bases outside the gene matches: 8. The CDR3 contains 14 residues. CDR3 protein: CASSSGTGGTEQYF. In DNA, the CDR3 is TGCGCCAGCAGCTCCGGGACAGGTGGAACCGAGCAGTACTTC.

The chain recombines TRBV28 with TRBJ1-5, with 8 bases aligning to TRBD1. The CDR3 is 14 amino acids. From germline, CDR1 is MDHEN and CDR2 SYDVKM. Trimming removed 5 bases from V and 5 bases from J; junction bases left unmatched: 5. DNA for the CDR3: TGTGCCAGCAGTCTGGACAGGGTGGATCAGCCCCAGCATTTT. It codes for CASSLDRVDQPQHF. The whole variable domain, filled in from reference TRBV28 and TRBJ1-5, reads DVKVTQSSRYLVKRTGEKVFLECVQDMDHENMFWYRQDPGLGLRLIYFSYDVKMKEKGDIPEGYSVSREKKERFSLILESASTNQTSMYLCASSLDRVDQPQHFGDGTRLSIL.

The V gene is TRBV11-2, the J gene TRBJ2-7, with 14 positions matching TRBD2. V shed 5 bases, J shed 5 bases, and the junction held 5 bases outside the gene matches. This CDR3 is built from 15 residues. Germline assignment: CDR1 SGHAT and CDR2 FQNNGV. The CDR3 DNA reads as TGTGCCAGCAGCGCTGGACTAGCGGGAGGCAACGAGCAGTACTTC. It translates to CASSAGLAGGNEQYF. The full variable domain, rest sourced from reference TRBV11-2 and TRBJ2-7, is EAGVAQSPRYKIIEKRQSVAFWCNPISGHATLYWYQQILGQGPKLLIQFQNNGVVDDSQLPKDRFSAERLKGVDSTLKIQPAKLEDSAVYLCASSAGLAGGNEQYFGPGTRLTVT.